This TCR beta chain was profiled in a study of shared clonotypes between healthy human individuals. Overall study results and limits: Compared with clonotypes that all four donors shared, non-shared clonotypes had lower generation probabilities. Donors were few, which limited the genetic and exposure-history diversity represented.

Only CD45RO-negative cells positively selected for CCR7 counted as naive CD8 cells, so terminally differentiated effector memory CD45RA+ cells were excluded. Only in-frame clones appear in the TCRdb table, and some are missing; sequencing was by immunoSEQ multiplex PCR. The profile shows around 600,000 clones, 95% to 98% of them singletons. The germline V and J ends were trimmed by 0 bases and 3 bases, with 12 bases remaining between them. CDR3 size: 15 residues. Germline CDR1 MNHEY, CDR2 SMNVEV (reference sequence). About this clone itself: Its specificity is not known.

V gene TRBV27 combines with J gene TRBJ2-7, with D tentatively TRBD1 (6 bases). The sequencing sample was made of naive CD8+ T cells sorted from blood. The TCR comes from a young man in good health. CDR3 sequence: CASSLSWTVSYEQYF. CDR3 bases: TGTGCCAGCAGTTTATCTTGGACAGTAAGCTACGAGCAGTACTTC.